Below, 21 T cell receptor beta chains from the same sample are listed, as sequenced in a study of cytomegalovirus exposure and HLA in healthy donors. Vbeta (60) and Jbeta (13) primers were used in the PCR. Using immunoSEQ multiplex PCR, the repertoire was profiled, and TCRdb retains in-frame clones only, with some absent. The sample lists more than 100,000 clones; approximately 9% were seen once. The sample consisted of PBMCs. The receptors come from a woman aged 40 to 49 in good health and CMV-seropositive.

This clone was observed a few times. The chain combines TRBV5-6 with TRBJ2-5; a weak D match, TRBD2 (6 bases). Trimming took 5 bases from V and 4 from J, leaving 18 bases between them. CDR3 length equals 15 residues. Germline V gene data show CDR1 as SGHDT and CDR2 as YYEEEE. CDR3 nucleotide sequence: TGTGCCAGCAGTCGTCCGGTGGGGGGAACAGAGACCCAGTACTTC. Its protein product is CASSRPVGGTETQYF.

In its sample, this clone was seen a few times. CDR3 DNA sequence: TGTGCCAGTAGTAAAGAAGGCGGGGGGGCTCGGAACGAGCAGTACTTC. Translated: CASSKEGGGARNEQYF. The V and J genes are TRBV19 and TRBJ2-7; TRBD2 aligns across 9 bases. Germline CDR1 LNHDA, CDR2 SQIVND (reference sequence). This CDR3 comprises 16 residues. The V and J ends lost 4 bases and 5 bases, in that order; junction bases with no gene match: 12.

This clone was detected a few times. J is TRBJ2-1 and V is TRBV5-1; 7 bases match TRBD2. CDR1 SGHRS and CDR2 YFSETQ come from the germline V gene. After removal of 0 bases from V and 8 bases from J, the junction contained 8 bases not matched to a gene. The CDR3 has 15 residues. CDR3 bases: TGCGCCAGCAGCTTGGTCGGGGGGATCTTCGATGAGCAGTTCTTC. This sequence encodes CASSLVGGIFDEQFF.

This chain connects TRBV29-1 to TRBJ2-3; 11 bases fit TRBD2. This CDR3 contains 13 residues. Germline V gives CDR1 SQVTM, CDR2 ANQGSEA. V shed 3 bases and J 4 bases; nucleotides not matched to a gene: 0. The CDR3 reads CSVDSGGADTQYF. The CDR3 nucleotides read TGCAGCGTTGATAGCGGGGGGGCAGATACGCAGTATTTT.

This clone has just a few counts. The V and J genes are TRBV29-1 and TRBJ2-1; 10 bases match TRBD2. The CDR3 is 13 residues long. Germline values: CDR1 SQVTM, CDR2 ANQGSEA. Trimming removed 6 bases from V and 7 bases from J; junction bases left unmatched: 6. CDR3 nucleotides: TGCAGCGTCGAGGGACTAGCGAGAAATGAGCAGTTCTTC. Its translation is CSVEGLARNEQFF.

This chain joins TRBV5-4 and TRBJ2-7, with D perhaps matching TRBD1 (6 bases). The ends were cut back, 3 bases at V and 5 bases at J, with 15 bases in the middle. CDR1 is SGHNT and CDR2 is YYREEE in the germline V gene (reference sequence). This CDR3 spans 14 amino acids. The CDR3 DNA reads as TGTGCCAGCAGCTCCCCCCTAACAGGGAACGAGCAGTACTTC. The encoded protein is CASSSPLTGNEQYF.

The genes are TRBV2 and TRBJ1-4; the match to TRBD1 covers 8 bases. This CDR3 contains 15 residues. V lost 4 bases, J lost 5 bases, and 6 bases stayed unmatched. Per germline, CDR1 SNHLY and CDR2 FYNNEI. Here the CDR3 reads CASSGAGGENEKLFF. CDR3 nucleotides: TGTGCCAGCAGTGGGGCAGGGGGCGAGAATGAAAAACTGTTTTTT. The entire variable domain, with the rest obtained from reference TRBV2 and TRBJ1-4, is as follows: EPEVTQTPSHQVTQMGQEVILRCVPISNHLYFYWYRQILGQKVEFLVSFYNNEISEKSEIFDDQFSVERPDGSNFTLKIRSTKLEDSAMYFCASSGAGGENEKLFFGSGTQLSVL.

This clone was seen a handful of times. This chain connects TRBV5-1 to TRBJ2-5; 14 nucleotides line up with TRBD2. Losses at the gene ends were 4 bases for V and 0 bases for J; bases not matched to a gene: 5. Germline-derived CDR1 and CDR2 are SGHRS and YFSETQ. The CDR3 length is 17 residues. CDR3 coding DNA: TGCGCCAGCAGCAGACGGACTAGCGGGGGGTACCAAGAGACCCAGTACTTC. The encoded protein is CASSRRTSGGYQETQYF.

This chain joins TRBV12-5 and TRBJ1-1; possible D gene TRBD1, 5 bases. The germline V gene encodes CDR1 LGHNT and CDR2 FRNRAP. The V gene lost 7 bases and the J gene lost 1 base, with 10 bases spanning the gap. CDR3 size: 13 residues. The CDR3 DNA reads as TGTGCTAGTGCTCCACAGGCGAACACTGAAGCTTTCTTT. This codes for CASAPQANTEAFF.

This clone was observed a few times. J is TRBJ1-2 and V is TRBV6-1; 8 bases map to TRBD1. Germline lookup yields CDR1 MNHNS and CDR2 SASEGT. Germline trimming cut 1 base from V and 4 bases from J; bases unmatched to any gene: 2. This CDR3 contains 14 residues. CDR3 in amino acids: CASSEGGQGYGYTF. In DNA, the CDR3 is TGTGCCAGCAGTGAAGGTGGACAGGGCTATGGCTACACCTTC.

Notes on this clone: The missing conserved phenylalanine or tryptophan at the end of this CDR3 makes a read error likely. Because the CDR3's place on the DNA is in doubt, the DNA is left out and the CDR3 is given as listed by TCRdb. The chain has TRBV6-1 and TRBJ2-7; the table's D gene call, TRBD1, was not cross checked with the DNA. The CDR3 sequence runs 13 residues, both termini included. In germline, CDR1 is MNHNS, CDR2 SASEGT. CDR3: CASSEYQVDEKYL.

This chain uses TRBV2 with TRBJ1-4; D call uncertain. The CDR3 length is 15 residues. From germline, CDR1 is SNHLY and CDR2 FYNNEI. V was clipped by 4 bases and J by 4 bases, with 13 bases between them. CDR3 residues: CASSGVWGGNEKLFF. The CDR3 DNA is TGTGCCAGCAGTGGGGTTTGGGGAGGTAATGAAAAACTGTTTTTT. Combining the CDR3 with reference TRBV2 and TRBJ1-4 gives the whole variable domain EPEVTQTPSHQVTQMGQEVILRCVPISNHLYFYWYRQILGQKVEFLVSFYNNEISEKSEIFDDQFSVERPDGSNFTLKIRSTKLEDSAMYFCASSGVWGGNEKLFFGSGTQLSVL.

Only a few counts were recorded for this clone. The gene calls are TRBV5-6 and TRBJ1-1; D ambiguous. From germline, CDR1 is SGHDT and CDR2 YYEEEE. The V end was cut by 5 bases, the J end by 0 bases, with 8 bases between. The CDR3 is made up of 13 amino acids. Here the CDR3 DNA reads TGTGCCAGCAGTAATAGAGTGAACACTGAAGCTTTCTTT. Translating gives CASSNRVNTEAFF.

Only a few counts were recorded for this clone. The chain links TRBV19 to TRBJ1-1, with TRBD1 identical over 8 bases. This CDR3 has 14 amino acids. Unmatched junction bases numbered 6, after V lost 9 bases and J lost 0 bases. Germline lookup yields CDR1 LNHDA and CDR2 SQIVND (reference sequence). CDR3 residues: CASRTGNLNTEAFF. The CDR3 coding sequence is TGTGCCAGCCGGACAGGGAACCTGAACACTGAAGCTTTCTTT.

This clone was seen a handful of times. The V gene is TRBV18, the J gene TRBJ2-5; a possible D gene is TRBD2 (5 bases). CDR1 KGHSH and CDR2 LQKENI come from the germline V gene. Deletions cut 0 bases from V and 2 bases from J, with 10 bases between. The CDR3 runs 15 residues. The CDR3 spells CASSPPGRGQETQYF. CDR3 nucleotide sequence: TGTGCCAGCTCACCACCCGGTCGAGGGCAAGAGACCCAGTACTTC.

CDR3 protein: CASSYRGRYNEQFF. The CDR3, as DNA: TGTGCCAGCAGCTACAGGGGGCGATACAATGAGCAGTTCTTC. This chain connects TRBV6-5 to TRBJ2-1, with 9 bases lining up with TRBD1. Germline CDR1 and CDR2: MNHEY and SVGAGI. The CDR3 totals 14 residues. The junction had 4 bases not matched to a gene; V was cut back by 6 bases and J by 4 bases.

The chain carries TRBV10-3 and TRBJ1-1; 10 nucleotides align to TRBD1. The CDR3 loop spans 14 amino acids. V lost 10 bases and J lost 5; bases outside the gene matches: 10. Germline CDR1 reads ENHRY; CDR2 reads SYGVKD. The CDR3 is CATRPDRGPTEAFF. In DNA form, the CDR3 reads TGTGCCACGAGACCCGACAGGGGGCCGACTGAAGCTTTCTTT.

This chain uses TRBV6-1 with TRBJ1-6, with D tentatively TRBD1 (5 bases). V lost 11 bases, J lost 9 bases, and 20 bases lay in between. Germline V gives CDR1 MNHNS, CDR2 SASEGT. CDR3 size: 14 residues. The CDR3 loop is CAGRQQGLTSPLHF. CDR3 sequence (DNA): TGTGCCGGTAGACAGCAGGGATTAACTTCACCCCTCCACTTT.

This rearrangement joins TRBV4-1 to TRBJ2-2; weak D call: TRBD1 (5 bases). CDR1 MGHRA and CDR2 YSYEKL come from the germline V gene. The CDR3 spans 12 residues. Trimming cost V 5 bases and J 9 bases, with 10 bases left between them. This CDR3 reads CASSELDRELFF. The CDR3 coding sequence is TGCGCCAGCAGCGAACTGGACAGGGAGCTGTTTTTT.

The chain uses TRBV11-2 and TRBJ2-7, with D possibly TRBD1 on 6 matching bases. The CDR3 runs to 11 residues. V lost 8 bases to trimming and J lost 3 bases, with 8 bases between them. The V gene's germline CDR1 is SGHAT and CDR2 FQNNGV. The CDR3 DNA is TGTGCCAGCCAGGGGTACTACGAGCAGTACTTC. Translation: CASQGYYEQYF.

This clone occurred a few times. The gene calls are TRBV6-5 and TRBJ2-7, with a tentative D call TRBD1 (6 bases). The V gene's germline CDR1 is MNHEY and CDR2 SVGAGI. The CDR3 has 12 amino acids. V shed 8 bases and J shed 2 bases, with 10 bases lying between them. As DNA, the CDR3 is TGTGCCAGCGGACAGATACCCTACGAGCAGTACTTC. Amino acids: CASGQIPYEQYF.